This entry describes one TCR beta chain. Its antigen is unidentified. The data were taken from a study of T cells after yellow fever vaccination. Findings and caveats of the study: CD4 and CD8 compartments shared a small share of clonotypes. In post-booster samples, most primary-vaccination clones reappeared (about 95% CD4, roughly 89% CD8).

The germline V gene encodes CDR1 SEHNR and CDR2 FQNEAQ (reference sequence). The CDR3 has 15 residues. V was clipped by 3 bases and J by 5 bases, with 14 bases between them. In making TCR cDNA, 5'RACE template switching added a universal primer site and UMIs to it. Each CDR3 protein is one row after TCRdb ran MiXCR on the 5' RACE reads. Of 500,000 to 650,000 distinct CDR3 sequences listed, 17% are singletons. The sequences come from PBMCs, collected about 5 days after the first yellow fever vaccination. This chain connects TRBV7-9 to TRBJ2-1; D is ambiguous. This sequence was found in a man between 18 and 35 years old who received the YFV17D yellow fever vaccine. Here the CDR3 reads CASSFRAGAHNEQFF. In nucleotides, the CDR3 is TGTGCCAGCAGCTTTCGGGCAGGAGCTCACAATGAGCAGTTCTTC. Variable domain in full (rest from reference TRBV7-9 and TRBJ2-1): DTGVSQNPRHKITKRGQNVTFRCDPISEHNRLYWYRQTLGQGPEFLTYFQNEAQLEKSRLLSDRFSAERPKGSFSTLEIQRTEQGDSAMYLCASSFRAGAHNEQFFGPGTRLTVL.